The 30 T cell receptor beta chains given below trace back to one sample, sequenced in a study of radiation and T cells in renal cell carcinoma. Treatment denoted: 15 Gy SBRT to primary tumor, nephrectomy 4 weeks later. Assay: immunoSEQ multiplex PCR; the TCRdb copy retains only in-frame clones and omits some. The sample contains around 13,000 clones, around 35% of which appear only once. Sequences were derived from tumor tissue, sampled from a patient whose treatment included radiotherapy and nephrectomy. Receptors originate from a man in his 60s with renal cell carcinoma.

In its sample, this clone was seen a few times. The V and J genes are TRBV7-6 and TRBJ2-3; D uncertain. The CDR3 runs 15 residues. Trimming pared 1 base from V and 3 bases from J, leaving 11 bases between. Germline CDR1 reads SGHVS; CDR2 reads FNYEAQ. CDR3 coding DNA: TGTGCCAGCAGCTTAGAGGCTCATGTAACAGATACGCAGTATTTT. As protein: CASSLEAHVTDTQYF.

V usage is TRBV6-5 and J usage is TRBJ1-2; D call uncertain. CDR3 length equals 15 residues. Germline lookup yields CDR1 MNHEY and CDR2 SVGAGI. Trimming cost V 2 bases and J 5 bases, with 15 bases left between them. The CDR3 nucleotides are TGTGCCAGCAGTTACGCGACTCTCACGGGGTATGGCTACACCTTC. Translating it yields CASSYATLTGYGYTF.

The table lists this clone with a few counts. The V and J genes are TRBV15 and TRBJ2-7; TRBD1 agrees at 7 bases. Germline V gene lookup returns CDR1 LNHNV and CDR2 YYDKDF (reference sequence). Losses at the gene ends were 1 base for V and 2 bases for J; bases not matched to a gene: 11. CDR3 length equals 17 residues. The CDR3 region has the DNA TGTGCCACCAGCAGAGGGGCTTCGACAGGGCCACCCTACGAGCAGTACGTC. It is translated as CATSRGASTGPPYEQYV.

The chain joins TRBV27 to TRBJ2-7; weak D call: TRBD2 (5 bases). Germline CDR1 MNHEY, CDR2 SMNVEV (reference sequence). CDR3 length equals 13 residues. Trimming left V 5 bases short and J 8 bases short, with 16 bases between. The CDR3 here is CASSPAGEFKQYV. In DNA form, the CDR3 reads TGTGCCAGCAGTCCTGCCGGGGAGTTCAAGCAGTACGTC.

V is TRBV2 and J is TRBJ2-1, with D unresolved. CDR1 and CDR2 (germline): SNHLY, FYNNEI. The germline V and J ends were trimmed by 8 bases and 8 bases, with 10 bases remaining between them. The CDR3 covers 11 residues. This CDR3 reads CASALTYEQFF. The CDR3 coding sequence is TGTGCCAGCGCTCTAACGTATGAGCAGTTCTTC.

There are many counts of this clone. V usage is TRBV2 and J usage is TRBJ1-1, with TRBD1 as a possible D gene (5 bases). Germline loops: CDR1 SNHLY, CDR2 FYNNEI. The CDR3 extends over 11 amino acids. The V gene lost 11 bases and the J gene lost 4 bases, with 11 bases spanning the gap. CDR3: CAGLRGTEAFF. The CDR3 coding sequence is TGTGCCGGTTTGAGGGGCACTGAAGCTTTCTTT.

The V and J genes are TRBV29-1 and TRBJ1-2; TRBD1 might be the D (6 bases). This CDR3 is built from 16 residues. The germline gives CDR1 SQVTM, CDR2 ANQGSEA. Trimming pared 2 bases from V and 5 bases from J, leaving 21 bases between. The CDR3 sequence is CSVESPHRQVDYGYTF. The CDR3 nucleotides read TGCAGCGTTGAATCGCCCCATAGACAGGTCGATTATGGCTACACCTTC.

This clone was found a few times. This rearrangement joins TRBV7-2 to TRBJ2-7, with D tentatively TRBD1 (7 bases). The ends were cut back, 1 base at V and 9 bases at J, with 16 bases in the middle. Germline V gives CDR1 SGHTA, CDR2 FQGNSA. CDR3 length: 14 residues. Written as DNA, the CDR3 is TGTGCCAGCAGCTTAGGGGGGGACAGTATCCCGCAGTACGTC. Translated: CASSLGGDSIPQYV.

This clone is medium-sized within its sample. The chain is built from TRBV30 and TRBJ1-4; D not resolved. CDR1 and CDR2 (germline): GTSNPN, SVGIG (reference sequence). The CDR3 sequence is 12 residues long. The V gene lost 4 bases and the J gene lost 4 bases, with 7 bases spanning the gap. Here the CDR3 DNA reads TGTGCCTGGAACGGTGGTAATGAAAAACTGTTTTTT. Amino acid sequence: CAWNGGNEKLFF.

This clone was detected a few times. CDR3 protein: CASSLVSGVKGYTF. CDR3 sequence (DNA): TGTGCCAGCAGCTTAGTTTCGGGGGTTAAGGGCTACACCTTC. The gene calls are TRBV7-9 and TRBJ1-2; the D gene is possibly TRBD1 (5 bases). The CDR3 is 14 amino acids. Trimming took off 1 base at V and 8 bases at J, with 14 bases between the two ends. Germline V gene data show CDR1 as SEHNR and CDR2 as FQNEAQ (reference sequence).

V is TRBV30 and J is TRBJ2-2; no clear D. Germline CDR1 reads GTSNPN; CDR2 reads SVGIG (reference sequence). Deletions cut 0 bases from V and 6 bases from J, with 5 bases between. This CDR3 comprises 12 residues. The CDR3 reads CAWSVHPGELFF. The CDR3 nucleotides read TGTGCCTGGAGTGTACATCCCGGGGAGCTGTTTTTT.

V and J are TRBV15 and TRBJ2-5; D assignment may be TRBD1 or TRBD2 (5 bases each). Germline V CDR1 and CDR2: LNHNV, YYDKDF (reference sequence). The V and J ends lost 0 bases and 3 bases respectively, with 11 bases between them. This CDR3 has 15 amino acids. The CDR3 here is CATSRDIGTEETQYF. CDR3 in DNA: TGTGCCACCAGCAGAGATATCGGGACCGAAGAGACCCAGTACTTC.

The chain uses TRBV5-1 and TRBJ2-3, with 12 bases that match TRBD2. The CDR3 runs 16 residues. The junction had 7 bases not matched to a gene; V was cut back by 3 bases and J by 5 bases. Germline assignment: CDR1 SGHRS and CDR2 YFSETQ. DNA of the CDR3: TGCGCCAGCAGCTGGGGACTAGCGGGTCAGGGAGATACGCAGTATTTT. This codes for CASSWGLAGQGDTQYF.

This chain connects TRBV5-6 to TRBJ2-1; 8 bases fit TRBD2. The CDR3 has 15 residues. V lost 6 bases and J lost 8; bases outside the gene matches: 13. CDR1 is SGHDT, CDR2 YYEEEE, per germline. The CDR3 coding sequence is TGTGCCAGCACCCTCTCCGGGGGGGCACGGGATGAGCAGTTCTTC. This sequence encodes CASTLSGGARDEQFF.

This clone was detected a few times. V is TRBV5-4 and J is TRBJ2-2; 10 bases agree with TRBD2. Germline lookup yields CDR1 SGHNT and CDR2 YYREEE (reference sequence). The CDR3 is made up of 15 amino acids. Losses at the gene ends were 4 bases for V and 4 bases for J; bases not matched to a gene: 4. CDR3 in amino acids: CASSRSGGGTGELFF. In DNA, the CDR3 is TGTGCCAGCAGCCGAAGCGGGGGGGGCACCGGGGAGCTGTTTTTT.

This clone was counted many times. Here the CDR3 DNA reads TGTGCCAGCAGCTTAGACGGGAACAGGCGTGGCTATGGCTACACCTTC. Translation gives CASSLDGNRRGYGYTF. This chain links TRBV7-2 with TRBJ1-2, with D maybe TRBD1 (5 bases). This CDR3 spans 16 amino acids. CDR1 SGHTA and CDR2 FQGNSA come from the germline V gene. With 1 base removed from V and 4 bases from J, the gap between germline ends came to 16 bases.

This clone appeared many times. The rearrangement uses TRBV5-8 and TRBJ1-1; D uncertain. V lost 2 bases and J lost 1, with 3 bases in between. In germline, CDR1 is SGHTS, CDR2 YDEGEE. The CDR3 runs 12 residues. CDR3 protein: CASSFGNTEAFF. CDR3 DNA sequence: TGTGCCAGCAGCTTTGGGAACACTGAAGCTTTCTTT.

This sequence joins TRBV27 and TRBJ2-1; no reliable D call. V was cut by 5 bases and J by 6 bases, with 14 bases left in between. The CDR3 length is 14 residues. Germline CDR1 is MNHEY and CDR2 is SMNVEV (reference sequence). CDR3 coding DNA: TGTGCCAGCAGTATCGTTTTCGGCCCCAATGAGCAGTTCTTC. Its translation is CASSIVFGPNEQFF.

J is TRBJ2-2 and V is TRBV14; no clear D gene. Germline V gene data show CDR1 as SGHDN and CDR2 as FVKESK. The CDR3 spans 13 residues. V gave up 2 bases and J gave up 3 bases, with 4 bases separating them. CDR3 sequence: CASSQRYTGELFF. CDR3 bases: TGTGCCAGCAGCCAAAGGTACACCGGGGAGCTGTTTTTT.

This sequence joins TRBV6-5 and TRBJ1-2; no clear D gene. The CDR3 has 16 amino acids. Deletions cut 3 bases from V and 6 bases from J, with 20 bases between. Germline-derived CDR1 and CDR2 are MNHEY and SVGAGI. CDR3 residues: CASSYKRGSWEDGYTF. For the CDR3, the DNA is TGTGCCAGCAGTTATAAAAGAGGCAGTTGGGAGGATGGCTACACCTTC.

This clone was seen a handful of times. V is TRBV5-6 and J is TRBJ1-1, with D perhaps TRBD1 (5 bases). This CDR3 has 17 amino acids. V lost 1 base and J lost 4, with 20 bases in between. CDR1 is SGHDT, CDR2 YYEEEE, per germline. The CDR3 region is CASSLPRSTGGTTEAFF. The CDR3 nucleotides read TGTGCCAGCAGCTTGCCCAGAAGTACAGGAGGTACCACTGAAGCTTTCTTT.

In this sample, this clone is medium-sized (0.01 to 0.1%). The J gene is TRBJ2-7, the V gene TRBV4-3; the match to TRBD1 covers 7 bases. The CDR3 runs 15 residues. V shed 0 bases, J shed 7 bases, and the junction held 9 bases outside the gene matches. CDR1 and CDR2 (germline): LGHNA, YSLEER. In DNA, the CDR3 is TGCGCCAGCAGCCAAGATAGACAGGGAGCGAAAGAGCAGTACTTC. Translation gives CASSQDRQGAKEQYF.

This clone was found many times. This sequence joins TRBV6-5 and TRBJ1-5; D is perhaps TRBD1 (5 bases). Per the germline V gene, CDR1 is MNHEY and CDR2 is SVGAGI. The V end lost 6 bases, the J end lost 7 bases, and 19 bases lay between the germline ends. The CDR3 sequence is 15 residues long. CDR3: CASRLDSAAGQPQHF. CDR3 coding DNA: TGTGCCAGCAGACTCGACAGCGCGGCAGGCCAGCCCCAGCATTTT.

The V and J genes are TRBV7-2 and TRBJ2-3; 9 bases fit TRBD2. The CDR3 is 16 amino acids. Germline values: CDR1 SGHTA, CDR2 FQGNSA. With V trimmed by 2 bases and J by 1 base, 4 bases remained unmatched. The CDR3, as DNA: TGTGCCAGCAGCTTAAAGCGGGGGGCCCGCACAGATACGCAGTATTTT. Protein product: CASSLKRGARTDTQYF.

CDR3 amino acids: CASGGANTGELFF. The DNA of the CDR3 is TGTGCCAGCGGGGGGGCGAACACCGGGGAGCTGTTTTTT. The gene calls are TRBV13 and TRBJ2-2, with TRBD2 identical over 7 bases. Per germline, CDR1 PRHDT and CDR2 FYEKMQ (reference sequence). The CDR3 is made up of 13 amino acids. Unmatched junction bases numbered 0, after V lost 8 bases and J lost 0 bases. The full variable domain, its missing parts supplied by reference TRBV13 and TRBJ2-2, is AAGVIQSPRHLIKEKRETATLKCYPIPRHDTVYWYQQGPGQDPQFLISFYEKMQSDKGSIPDRFSAQQFSDYHSELNMSSLELGDSALYFCASGGANTGELFFGEGSRLTVL.

This clone was picked up a small number of times. V is TRBV6-5 and J is TRBJ1-2; D is ambiguous. There are 13 residues in the CDR3. The germline CDR1 and CDR2 sequences are MNHEY and SVGAGI. V lost 8 bases, J lost 6 bases, and 16 bases lay in between. CDR3 coding DNA: TGTGCCAGCCGGCTGTCAGCCTTACATGGCTACACCTTC. Its translation is CASRLSALHGYTF.

This clone is labeled as medium-sized. This sequence joins TRBV5-4 and TRBJ2-5, with unresolved D. CDR1 is SGHNT and CDR2 is YYREEE in the germline V gene (reference sequence). The length of the CDR3 is 11 residues. Trimming left V 0 bases short and J 7 bases short, with 4 bases between. The CDR3 loop is CASSLDGTQYF. The CDR3, as DNA: TGTGCCAGCAGCTTGGACGGGACCCAGTACTTC. Looking up the rest from reference TRBV5-4 and TRBJ2-5 gives the full variable domain: ETGVTQSPTHLIKTRGQQVTLRCSSQSGHNTVSWYQQALGQGPQFIFQYYREEENGRGNFPPRFSGLQFPNYSSELNVNALELDDSALYLCASSLDGTQYFGPGTRLLVL.

The chain employs TRBV2 and TRBJ2-3, with D tentatively TRBD1 or TRBD2 (5 bases each). The CDR3 contains 14 residues. The germline CDR1 and CDR2 sequences are SNHLY and FYNNEI. The V and J ends lost 4 bases and 0 bases respectively, with 8 bases between them. Here the CDR3 reads CASSVEGSTDTQYF. The CDR3 DNA follows: TGTGCCAGCAGTGTTGAGGGGAGCACAGATACGCAGTATTTT.

The rearrangement links TRBV19 to TRBJ2-5; tentative D call: TRBD1 (7 bases). Germline CDR1 reads LNHDA; CDR2 reads SQIVND (reference sequence). V was clipped by 1 base and J by 5 bases, with 8 bases between them. The CDR3 runs 13 residues. The CDR3 nucleotides read TGTGCCAGTAGTATAGCAGGGGGGGAGACCCAGTACTTC. This translates into CASSIAGGETQYF. Full variable domain (remainder filled in from reference TRBV19 and TRBJ2-5): DGGITQSPKYLFRKEGQNVTLSCEQNLNHDAMYWYRQDPGQGLRLIYYSQIVNDFQKGDIAEGYSVSREKKESFPLTVTSAQKNPTAFYLCASSIAGGETQYFGPGTRLLVL.

The chain joins TRBV21-1 to TRBJ2-7; the table assigns TRBD1, which was not confirmed against the DNA. TRBV21-1 is tagged as a pseudogene. The CDR3 loop spans 15 amino acids. The CDR3: CASSSNAGGSYEQYV. CDR3 sequence (DNA): TGTGCCAGCAGCTCCAACGCAGGTGGGTCCTACGAGCAGTACGTC.